This T cell receptor (beta chain) was captured by sequencing in a study of metastatic and nonmetastatic thyroid tumors. Across the whole study: Thyroid patients, malignant and benign, had repertoires compared across blood and tumor or nodule tissue. General observations from the study: Within blood and tumor, benign nodules reportedly had significantly lower TCR beta diversity than malignant thyroid tumors did.

No treatment of any kind had been given to any patient before thyroid surgery. Original handling: The study took CDR3 differences across clinicopathological groups and made a distant-metastasis classifier for papillary thyroid cancer from them. TCRdb reanalyzed the PCR reads via MiXCR. TCRdb, not the original authors, processed these V and J calls. Of approximately 70,000 clones in the sample, 15% to 20% were seen once. The CDR3 length is 12 residues. Germline V gives CDR1 MNHEY, CDR2 SMNVEV (reference sequence). V trimming: 6 bases; J trimming: 6 bases; junction bases outside the gene matches: 5. In regard to this clone: Its antigen is unknown.

The chain joins TRBV27 to TRBJ2-7; 7 nucleotides match TRBD1. The sequenced sample was blood. The sequence came from a female donor with papillary thyroid cancer or a benign thyroid nodule (not recorded which). Some clones in this sample may be carry-over from other donors' samples. The CDR3: CASSQRQGEQYF. In DNA form, the CDR3 reads TGTGCCAGCAGCCAACGACAGGGCGAGCAGTACTTC.